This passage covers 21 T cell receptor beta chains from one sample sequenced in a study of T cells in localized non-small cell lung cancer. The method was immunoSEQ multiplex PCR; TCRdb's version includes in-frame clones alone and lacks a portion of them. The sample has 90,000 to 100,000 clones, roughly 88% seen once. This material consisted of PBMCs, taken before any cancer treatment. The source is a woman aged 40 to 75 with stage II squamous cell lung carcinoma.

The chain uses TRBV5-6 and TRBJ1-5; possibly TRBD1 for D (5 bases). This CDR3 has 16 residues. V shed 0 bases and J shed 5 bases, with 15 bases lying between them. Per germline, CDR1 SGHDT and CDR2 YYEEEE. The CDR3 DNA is TGTGCCAGCAGCTTGGGTCGGGGCTCTAGGGATCAGCCCCAGCATTTT. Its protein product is CASSLGRGSRDQPQHF.

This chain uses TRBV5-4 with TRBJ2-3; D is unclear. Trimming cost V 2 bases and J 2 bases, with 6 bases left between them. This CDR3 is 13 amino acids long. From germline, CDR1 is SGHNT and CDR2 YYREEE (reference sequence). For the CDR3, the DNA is TGTGCCAGCAGCTTAGGATTCACAGATACGCAGTATTTT. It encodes CASSLGFTDTQYF.

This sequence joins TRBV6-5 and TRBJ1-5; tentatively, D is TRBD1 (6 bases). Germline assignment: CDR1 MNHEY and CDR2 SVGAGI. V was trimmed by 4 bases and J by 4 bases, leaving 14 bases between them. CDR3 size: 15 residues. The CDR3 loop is CASSFRGTPNQPQHF. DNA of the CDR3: TGTGCCAGCAGTTTCCGGGGGACACCTAATCAGCCCCAGCATTTT.

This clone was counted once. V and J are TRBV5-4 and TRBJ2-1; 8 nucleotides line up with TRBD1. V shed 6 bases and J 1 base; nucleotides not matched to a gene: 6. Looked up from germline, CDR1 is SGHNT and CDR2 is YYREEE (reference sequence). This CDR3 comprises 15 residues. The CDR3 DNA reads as TGTGCCAGCAATAACCAGGGGGCGTCCTACAATGAGCAGTTCTTC. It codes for CASNNQGASYNEQFF.

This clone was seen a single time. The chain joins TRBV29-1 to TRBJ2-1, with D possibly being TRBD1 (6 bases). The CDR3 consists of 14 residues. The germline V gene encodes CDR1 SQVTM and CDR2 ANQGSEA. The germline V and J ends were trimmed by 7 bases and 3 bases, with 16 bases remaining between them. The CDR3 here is CSGDRSAYYNEQFF. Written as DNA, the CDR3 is TGCAGCGGAGACAGGTCCGCCTACTACAATGAGCAGTTCTTC.

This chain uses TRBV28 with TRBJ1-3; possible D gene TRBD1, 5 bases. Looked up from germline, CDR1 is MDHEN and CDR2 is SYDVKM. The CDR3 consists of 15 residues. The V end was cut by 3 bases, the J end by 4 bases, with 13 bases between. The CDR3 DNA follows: TGTGCCAGCAGTTTGGGGACCTCGGGAGGAAACACCATATATTTT. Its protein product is CASSLGTSGGNTIYF.

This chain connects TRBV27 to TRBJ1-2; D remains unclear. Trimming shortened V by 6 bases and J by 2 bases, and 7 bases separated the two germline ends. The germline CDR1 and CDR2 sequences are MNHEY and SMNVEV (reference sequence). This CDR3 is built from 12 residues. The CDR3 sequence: CASRPRNYGYTF. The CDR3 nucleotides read TGTGCCAGCAGACCCAGAAACTATGGCTACACCTTC.

In DNA form, the CDR3 reads TGTGCCAGTAGTATAGCGACTAGCGGCAACACAGATACGCAGTATTTT. This codes for CASSIATSGNTDTQYF. This chain uses TRBV19 with TRBJ2-3, with 9 bases that match TRBD2. The germline gives CDR1 LNHDA, CDR2 SQIVND (reference sequence). The CDR3 is made up of 16 amino acids. Unmatched junction bases numbered 4, after V lost 1 base and J lost 2 bases.

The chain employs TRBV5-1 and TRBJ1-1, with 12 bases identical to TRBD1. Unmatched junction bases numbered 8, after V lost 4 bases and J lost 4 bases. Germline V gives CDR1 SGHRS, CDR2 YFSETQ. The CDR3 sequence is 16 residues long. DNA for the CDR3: TGCGCCAGCAGCCAGGGACAGGGGGCGAATCCCACTGAAGCTTTCTTT. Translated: CASSQGQGANPTEAFF.

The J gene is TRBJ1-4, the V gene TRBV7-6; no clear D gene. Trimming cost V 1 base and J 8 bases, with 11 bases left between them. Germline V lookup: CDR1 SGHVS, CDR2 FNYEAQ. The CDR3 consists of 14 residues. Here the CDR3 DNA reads TGTGCCAGCAGCTTAGGCAGGCCAGAGGAAAAACTGTTTTTT. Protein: CASSLGRPEEKLFF.

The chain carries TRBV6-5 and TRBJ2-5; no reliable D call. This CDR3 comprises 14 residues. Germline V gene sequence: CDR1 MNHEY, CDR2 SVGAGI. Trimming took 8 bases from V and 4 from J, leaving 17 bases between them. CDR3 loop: CASRKTIASETQYF. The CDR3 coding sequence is TGTGCCAGCCGTAAGACCATCGCCTCAGAGACCCAGTACTTC.

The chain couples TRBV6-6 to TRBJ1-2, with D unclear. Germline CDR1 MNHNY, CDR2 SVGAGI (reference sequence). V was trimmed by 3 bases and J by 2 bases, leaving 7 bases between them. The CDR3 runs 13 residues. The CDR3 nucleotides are TGTGCCAGCAGTTATGGGCAGAACTATGGCTACACCTTC. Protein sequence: CASSYGQNYGYTF.

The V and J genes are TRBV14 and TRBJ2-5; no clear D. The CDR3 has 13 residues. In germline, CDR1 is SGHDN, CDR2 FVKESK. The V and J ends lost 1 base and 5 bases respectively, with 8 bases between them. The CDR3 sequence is CASSQVVLETQYF. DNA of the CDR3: TGTGCCAGCAGCCAAGTCGTTTTGGAGACCCAGTACTTC.

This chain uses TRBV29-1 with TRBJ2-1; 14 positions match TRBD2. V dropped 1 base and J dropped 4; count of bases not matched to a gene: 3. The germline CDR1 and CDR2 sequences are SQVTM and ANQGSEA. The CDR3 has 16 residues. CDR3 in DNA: TGCAGCGTTGAAGTGTGGACTAGCGGGGGGTACAATGAGCAGTTCTTC. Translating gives CSVEVWTSGGYNEQFF.

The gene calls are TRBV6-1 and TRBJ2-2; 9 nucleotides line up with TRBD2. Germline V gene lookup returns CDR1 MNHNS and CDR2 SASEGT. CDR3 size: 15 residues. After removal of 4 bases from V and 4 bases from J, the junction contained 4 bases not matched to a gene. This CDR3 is CASSGSSGATGELFF. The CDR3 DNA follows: TGTGCCAGCAGTGGGTCTAGCGGGGCCACCGGGGAGCTGTTTTTT.

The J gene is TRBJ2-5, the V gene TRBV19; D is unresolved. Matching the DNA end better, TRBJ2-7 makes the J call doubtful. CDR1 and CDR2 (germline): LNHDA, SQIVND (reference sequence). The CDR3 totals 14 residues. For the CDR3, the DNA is TGTGCCAGTAGTATAGAACTGGAGCGATACGAGCAGTACTTC. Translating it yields CASSIELERYEQYF.

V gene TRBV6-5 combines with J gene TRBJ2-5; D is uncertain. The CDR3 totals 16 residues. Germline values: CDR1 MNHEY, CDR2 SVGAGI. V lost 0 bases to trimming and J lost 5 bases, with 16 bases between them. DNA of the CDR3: TGTGCCAGCAGTTACTCGATGCTGGAAGCTATGGAGACCCAGTACTTC. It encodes CASSYSMLEAMETQYF.

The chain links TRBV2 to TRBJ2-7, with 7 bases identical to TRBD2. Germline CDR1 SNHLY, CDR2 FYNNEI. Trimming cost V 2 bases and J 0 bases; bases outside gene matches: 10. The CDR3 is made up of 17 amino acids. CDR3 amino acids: CASSERPSGVLSYEQYF. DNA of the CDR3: TGTGCCAGCAGTGAAAGGCCCAGCGGGGTCCTCTCCTACGAGCAGTACTTC.

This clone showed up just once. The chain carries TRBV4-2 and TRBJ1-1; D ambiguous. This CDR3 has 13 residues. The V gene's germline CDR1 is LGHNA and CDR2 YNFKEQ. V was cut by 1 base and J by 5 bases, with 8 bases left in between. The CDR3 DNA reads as TGTGCCAGCAGCCAAGGGAGGCAGACTGAAGCTTTCTTT. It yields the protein CASSQGRQTEAFF.

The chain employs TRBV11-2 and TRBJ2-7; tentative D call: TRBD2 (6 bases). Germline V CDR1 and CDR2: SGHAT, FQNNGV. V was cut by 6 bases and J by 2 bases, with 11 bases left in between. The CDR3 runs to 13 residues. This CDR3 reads CASRFGGAYEQYF. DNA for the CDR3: TGTGCCAGCAGATTCGGAGGGGCCTACGAGCAGTACTTC.

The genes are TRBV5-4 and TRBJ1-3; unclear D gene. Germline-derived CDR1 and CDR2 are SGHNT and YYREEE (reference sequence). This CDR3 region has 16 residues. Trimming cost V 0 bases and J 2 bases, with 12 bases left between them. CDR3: CASSLENGLAGNTIYF. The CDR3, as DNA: TGTGCCAGCAGCTTGGAAAACGGGCTCGCTGGAAACACCATATATTTT.